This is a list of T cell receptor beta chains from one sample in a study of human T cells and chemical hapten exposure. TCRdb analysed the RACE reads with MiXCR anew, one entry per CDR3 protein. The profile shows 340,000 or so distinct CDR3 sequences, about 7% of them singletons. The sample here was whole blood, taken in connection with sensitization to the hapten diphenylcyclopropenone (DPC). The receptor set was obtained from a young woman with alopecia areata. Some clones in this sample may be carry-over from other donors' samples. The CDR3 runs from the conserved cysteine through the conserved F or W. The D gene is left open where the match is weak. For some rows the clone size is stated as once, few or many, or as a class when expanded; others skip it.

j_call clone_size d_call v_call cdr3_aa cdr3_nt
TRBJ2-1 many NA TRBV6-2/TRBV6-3 CASGGSAKAEQFF TGTGCCAGCGGAGGGTCCGCGAAGGCTGAGCAGTTCTTC
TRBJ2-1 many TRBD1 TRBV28 CASSLQSGTGHEQFF TGTGCCAGCAGTTTACAATCCGGGACAGGGCATGAGCAGTTCTTC
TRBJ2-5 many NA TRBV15 CATSRDLQGGQETQYF TGTGCCACCAGCAGAGATTTGCAGGGGGGCCAAGAGACCCAGTACTTC
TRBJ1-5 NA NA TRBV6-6 CASSQAWGSNQPQHF TGTGCCAGCAGTCAAGCCTGGGGCAGCAATCAGCCCCAGCATTTT
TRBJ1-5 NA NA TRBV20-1 CSASREENQPQHF TGCAGTGCTAGCCGAGAGGAAAATCAGCCCCAGCATTTT
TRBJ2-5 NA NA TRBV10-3 CAISQRGEETQYF TGTGCCATCAGCCAAAGGGGGGAAGAGACCCAGTACTTC
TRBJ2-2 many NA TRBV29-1 CSVGRTNTGELFF TGCAGCGTAGGACGGACGAACACCGGGGAGCTGTTTTTT
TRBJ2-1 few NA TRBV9 CASSPTGGPYNEQFF TGTGCCAGCAGCCCCACTGGGGGGCCGTACAATGAGCAGTTCTTC
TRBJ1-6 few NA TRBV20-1 CSARDMGSLTPSYNSPLHF TGCAGTGCTAGAGATATGGGGTCCTTAACCCCCTCCTATAATTCACCCCTCCACTTT
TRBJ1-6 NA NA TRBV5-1 CASSLGPGNSPLHF TGCGCCAGCAGCTTGGGGCCAGGGAATTCACCCCTCCACTTT
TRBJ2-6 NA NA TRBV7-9 CASSPRSGANVLTF TGTGCCAGCAGCCCTAGATCAGGGGCCAACGTCCTGACTTTC
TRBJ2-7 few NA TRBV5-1 CASSQHYEQYF TGCGCCAGCAGCCAACACTACGAGCAGTACTTC
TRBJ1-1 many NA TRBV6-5 CASSYRTKRNTEAFF TGTGCCAGCAGTTACCGGACAAAGCGGAACACTGAAGCTTTCTTT
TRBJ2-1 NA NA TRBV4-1 CASSQVSLRQHGEQFF TGCGCCAGCAGCCAAGTTTCCTTACGACAGCACGGGGAGCAGTTCTTC
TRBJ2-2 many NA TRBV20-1 CSARPSIRTGELFF TGCAGTGCGAGGCCGTCAATTCGGACCGGGGAGCTGTTTTTT
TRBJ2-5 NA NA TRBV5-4 CASSLGRPQETQYF TGTGCCAGCAGCTTGGGCAGGCCCCAAGAGACCCAGTACTTC
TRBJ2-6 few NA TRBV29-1 CSAPSGDSGANVLTF TGCAGCGCTCCCTCAGGGGACTCTGGGGCCAACGTCCTGACTTTC
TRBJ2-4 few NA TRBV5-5 CASSLSSRGDLYIQYF TGTGCCAGCAGCTTGTCCTCCAGGGGAGACTTATACATTCAGTACTTC
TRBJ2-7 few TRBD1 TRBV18 CASSPSGTGAPYEQYF TGTGCCAGCTCACCTTCCGGGACAGGGGCCCCCTACGAGCAGTACTTC
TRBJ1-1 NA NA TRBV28 CASSLHNGERAFF TGTGCCAGCAGTTTACATAACGGGGAACGGGCTTTCTTT
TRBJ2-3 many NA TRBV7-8 CASSTGPWGNTQYF TGTGCCAGCTCCACCGGGCCCTGGGGAAATACGCAGTATTTT
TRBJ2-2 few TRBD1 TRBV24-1 CATSDPNRGDTGELFF TGTGCCACCAGTGACCCGAACAGGGGAGACACCGGGGAGCTGTTTTTT
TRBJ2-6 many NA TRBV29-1 CSVSGASGANVLTF TGCAGCGTTTCCGGGGCCTCTGGGGCCAACGTCCTGACTTTC
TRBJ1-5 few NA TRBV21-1 CASSKRGQPQFYQPQHF TGTGCCAGCAGCAAACGAGGACAGCCGCAATTTTATCAGCCCCAGCATTTT
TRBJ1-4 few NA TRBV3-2 CASSQEKLFF TGTGCCAGCAGCCAAGAAAAACTGTTTTTT
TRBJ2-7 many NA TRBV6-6 CASSYSRGGGQYYEQYF TGTGCCAGCAGTTACTCACGGGGTGGGGGCCAATACTACGAGCAGTACTTC
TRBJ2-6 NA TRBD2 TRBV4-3 CASSQDRLAGGRGANVLTF TGCGCCAGCAGCCAAGATCGATTGGCGGGGGGGCGCGGGGCCAACGTCCTGACTTTC
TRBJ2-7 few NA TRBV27 CASSLSPSTGAYEQYF TGTGCCAGCAGTTTATCCCCCAGTACGGGGGCCTACGAGCAGTACTTC
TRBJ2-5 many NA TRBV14 CASSQAPRETQYF TGTGCCAGCAGCCAAGCACCGAGAGAGACCCAGTACTTC
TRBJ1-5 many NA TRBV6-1 CASSEVGGRGQPQHF TGTGCCAGCAGTGAAGTGGGGGGTCGGGGTCAGCCCCAGCATTTT
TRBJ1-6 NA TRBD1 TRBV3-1 CASRFTLTKQGDSPLHF TGTGCCAGCCGATTCACGCTTACCAAACAGGGGGATTCACCCCTCCACTTT
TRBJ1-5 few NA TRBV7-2 CASSLAQEGQKPQHF TGTGCCAGCAGCTTAGCGCAAGAGGGGCAAAAGCCCCAGCATTTT
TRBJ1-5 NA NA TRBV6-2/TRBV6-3 CASSYSNAGGAQPQHF TGTGCCAGCAGTTACTCGAACGCGGGCGGGGCCCAGCCCCAGCATTTT
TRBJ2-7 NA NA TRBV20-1 CSAEQGTLYEQYF TGCAGTGCGGAACAGGGGACTCTCTACGAGCAGTACTTC
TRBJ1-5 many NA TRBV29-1 CSVDIRGEQHF TGCAGCGTTGATATTAGAGGAGAACAGCATTTT
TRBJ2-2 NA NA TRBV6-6 CASSYTTASNTGELFF TGTGCCAGCAGTTACACGACGGCTTCGAACACCGGGGAGCTGTTTTTT
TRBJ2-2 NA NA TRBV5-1 CASRILERGTGELFF TGCGCCAGCAGAATACTCGAACGGGGCACCGGGGAGCTGTTTTTT
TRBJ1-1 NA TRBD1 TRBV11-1 CASSRNPGGTEAFF TGTGCCAGCAGCCGGAATCCAGGGGGGACTGAAGCTTTCTTT
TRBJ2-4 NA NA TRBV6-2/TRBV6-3 CASSLRGQLDIQYF TGTGCCAGCAGCCTCCGGGGGCAACTAGACATTCAGTACTTC
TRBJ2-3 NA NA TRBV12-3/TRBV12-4 CASSGKYTQYF TGTGCCAGCAGTGGGAAGTATACGCAGTATTTT
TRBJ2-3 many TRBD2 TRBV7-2 CATAKTSGGGDTQYF TGTGCCACCGCCAAGACTAGCGGGGGGGGAGATACGCAGTATTTT
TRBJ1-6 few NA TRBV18 CASSPEMYNSPLHF TGTGCCAGCTCACCAGAGATGTATAATTCACCCCTCCACTTT
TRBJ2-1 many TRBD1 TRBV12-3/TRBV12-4 CASSSRTGDYNEQFF TGTGCCAGCAGTTCCCGGACAGGCGATTACAATGAGCAGTTCTTC
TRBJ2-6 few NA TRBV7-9 CAADSTDSGANVLTF TGTGCCGCGGACTCTACAGACTCTGGGGCCAACGTCCTGACTTTC
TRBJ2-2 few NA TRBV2 CASDYREAGELFF TGTGCCAGCGATTACAGGGAGGCCGGGGAGCTGTTTTTT
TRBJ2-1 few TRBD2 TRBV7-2 CASSLGGRLAGPSSYNEQFF TGTGCCAGCAGCTTAGGGGGGCGACTAGCGGGACCTAGCTCCTACAATGAGCAGTTCTTC
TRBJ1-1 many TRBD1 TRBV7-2 CASSPRQGSGTEAFF TGTGCCAGCAGCCCGCGACAGGGATCGGGCACTGAAGCTTTCTTT
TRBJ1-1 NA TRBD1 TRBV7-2 CASSFVGQGAAEAFF TGTGCCAGCAGCTTCGTTGGGCAGGGGGCCGCTGAAGCTTTCTTT
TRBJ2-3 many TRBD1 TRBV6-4 CASSDTIGQGADTQYF TGTGCCAGCAGTGACACGATCGGACAGGGCGCAGATACGCAGTATTTT
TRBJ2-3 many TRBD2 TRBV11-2 CATGDYANSQYF TGTGCCACTGGGGACTATGCAAATTCCCAGTATTTT
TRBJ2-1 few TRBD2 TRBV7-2 CASSLVGTSGGPRHEQFF TGTGCCAGCAGCTTAGTGGGGACTAGCGGGGGGCCCCGGCATGAGCAGTTCTTC
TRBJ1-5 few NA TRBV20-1 CSVGLSNQPQHF TGCAGTGTAGGGCTTAGCAATCAGCCCCAGCATTTT